This T cell receptor beta chain derives from a study of T cells in Graves' hyperthyroidism and ophthalmopathy. About the study: Specimen type is peripheral blood, collected at initial diagnosis prior to any treatment.

V shed 2 bases and J 2 bases; nucleotides not matched to a gene: 7. The CDR3 sequence is 17 residues long. CDR1 LNHDA and CDR2 SQIVND come from the germline V gene (reference sequence). Only a few counts were recorded for this clonotype. Its antigen is unidentified. Study findings and constraints: Most thyroid clonotypes expanded above 0.001 appeared in blood too.

TCR beta CDR3 sequences were amplified from RNA transcripts. With the HTBI primer set, the TCR CDR3 went through a first round of RT-PCR. One entry per CDR3 protein results from TCRdb running MiXCR on the multiplex PCR reads. The profile shows about 640,000 distinct CDR3 sequences, more than 12% of them singletons. The sequencing input was blood. The sequence derives from a woman aged 45-59 years with Graves' ophthalmopathy. The chain employs TRBV19 and TRBJ2-4; 9 bases agree with TRBD2. CDR3 DNA sequence: TGTGCCAGTAGTATATACGGGGGGACTAGCTCCAAAAACATTCAGTACTTC. Residues: CASSIYGGTSSKNIQYF. Complete variable domain (other parts from reference TRBV19 and TRBJ2-4): DGGITQSPKYLFRKEGQNVTLSCEQNLNHDAMYWYRQDPGQGLRLIYYSQIVNDFQKGDIAEGYSVSREKKESFPLTVTSAQKNPTAFYLCASSIYGGTSSKNIQYFGAGTRLSVL.